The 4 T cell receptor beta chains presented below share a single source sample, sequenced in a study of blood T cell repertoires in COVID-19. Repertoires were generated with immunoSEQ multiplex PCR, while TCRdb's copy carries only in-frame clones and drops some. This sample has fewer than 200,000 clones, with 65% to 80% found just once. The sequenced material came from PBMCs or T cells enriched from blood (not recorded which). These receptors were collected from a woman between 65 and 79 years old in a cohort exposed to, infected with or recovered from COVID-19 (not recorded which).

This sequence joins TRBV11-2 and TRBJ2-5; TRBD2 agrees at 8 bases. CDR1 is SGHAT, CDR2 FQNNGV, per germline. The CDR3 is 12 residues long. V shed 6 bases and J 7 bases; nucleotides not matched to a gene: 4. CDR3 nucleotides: TGTGCCAGCAGGGGACTAGATTGGACCCAGTACTTC. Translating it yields CASRGLDWTQYF.

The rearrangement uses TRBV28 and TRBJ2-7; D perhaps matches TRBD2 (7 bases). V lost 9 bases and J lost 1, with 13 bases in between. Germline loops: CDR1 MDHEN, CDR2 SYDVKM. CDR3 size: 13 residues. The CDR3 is CASSGEGSYEQYF. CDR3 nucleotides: TGTGCCAGTTCAGGGGAGGGGTCCTACGAGCAGTACTTC.

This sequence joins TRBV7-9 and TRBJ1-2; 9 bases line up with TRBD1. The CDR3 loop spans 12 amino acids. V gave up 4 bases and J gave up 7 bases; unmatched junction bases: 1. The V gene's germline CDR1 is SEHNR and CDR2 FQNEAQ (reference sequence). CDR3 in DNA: TGTGCCAGCAGCTGGGACAGGGCTGGCTACACCTTC. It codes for CASSWDRAGYTF.

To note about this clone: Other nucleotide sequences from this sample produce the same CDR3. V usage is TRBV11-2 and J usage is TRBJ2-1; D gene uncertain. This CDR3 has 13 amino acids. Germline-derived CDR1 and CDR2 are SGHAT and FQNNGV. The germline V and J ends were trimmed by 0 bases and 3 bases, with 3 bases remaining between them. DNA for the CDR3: TGTGCCAGCAGCTTAGAGCGCTACAATGAGCAGTTCTTC. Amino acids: CASSLERYNEQFF.